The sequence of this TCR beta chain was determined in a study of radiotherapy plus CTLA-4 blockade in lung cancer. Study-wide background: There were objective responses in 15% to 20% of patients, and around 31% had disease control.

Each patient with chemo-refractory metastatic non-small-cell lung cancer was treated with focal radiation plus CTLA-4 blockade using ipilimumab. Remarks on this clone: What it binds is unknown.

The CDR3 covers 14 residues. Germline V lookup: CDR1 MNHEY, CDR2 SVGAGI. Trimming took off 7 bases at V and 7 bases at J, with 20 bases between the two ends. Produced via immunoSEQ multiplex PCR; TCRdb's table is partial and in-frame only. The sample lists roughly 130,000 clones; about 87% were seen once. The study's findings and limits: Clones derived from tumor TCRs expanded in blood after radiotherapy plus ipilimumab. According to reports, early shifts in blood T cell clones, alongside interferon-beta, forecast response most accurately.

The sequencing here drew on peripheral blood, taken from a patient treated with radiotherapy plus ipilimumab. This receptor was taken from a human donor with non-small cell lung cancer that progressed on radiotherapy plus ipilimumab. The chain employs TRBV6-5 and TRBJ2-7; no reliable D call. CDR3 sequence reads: CASTRAAELGEQYF. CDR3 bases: TGTGCCAGCACTCGAGCAGCTGAATTGGGTGAGCAGTACTTC.